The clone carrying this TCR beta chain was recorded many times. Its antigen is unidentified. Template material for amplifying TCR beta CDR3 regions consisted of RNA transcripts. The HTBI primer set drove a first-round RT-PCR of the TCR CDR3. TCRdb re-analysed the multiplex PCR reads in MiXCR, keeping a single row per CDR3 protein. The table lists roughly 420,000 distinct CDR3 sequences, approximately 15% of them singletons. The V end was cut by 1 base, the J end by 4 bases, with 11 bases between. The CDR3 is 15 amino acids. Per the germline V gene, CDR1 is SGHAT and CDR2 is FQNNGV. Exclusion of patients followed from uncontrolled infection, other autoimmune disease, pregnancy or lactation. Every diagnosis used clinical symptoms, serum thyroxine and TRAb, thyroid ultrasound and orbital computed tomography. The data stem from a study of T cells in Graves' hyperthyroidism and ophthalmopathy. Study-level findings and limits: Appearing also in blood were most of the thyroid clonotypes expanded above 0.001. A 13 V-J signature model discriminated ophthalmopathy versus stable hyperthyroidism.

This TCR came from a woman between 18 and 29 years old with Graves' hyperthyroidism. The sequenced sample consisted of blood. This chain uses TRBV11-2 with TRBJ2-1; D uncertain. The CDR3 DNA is TGTGCCAGCAGCTTAGGCAGGTCAAGGTACAATGAGCAGTTCTTC. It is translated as CASSLGRSRYNEQFF.